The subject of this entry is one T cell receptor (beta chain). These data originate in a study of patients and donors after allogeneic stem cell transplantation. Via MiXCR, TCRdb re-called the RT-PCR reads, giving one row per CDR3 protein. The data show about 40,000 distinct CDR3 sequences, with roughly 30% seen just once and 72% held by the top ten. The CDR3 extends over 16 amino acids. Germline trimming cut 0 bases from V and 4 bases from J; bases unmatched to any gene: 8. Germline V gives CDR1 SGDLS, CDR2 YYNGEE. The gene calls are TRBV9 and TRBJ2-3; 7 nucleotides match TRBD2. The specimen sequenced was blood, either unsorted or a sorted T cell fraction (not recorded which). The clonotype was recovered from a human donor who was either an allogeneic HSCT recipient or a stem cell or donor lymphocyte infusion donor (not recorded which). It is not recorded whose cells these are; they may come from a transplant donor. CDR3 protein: CASSVGAGEDADTQYF. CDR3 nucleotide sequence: TGTGCCAGCAGCGTAGGGGCGGGAGAGGACGCAGATACGCAGTATTTT.